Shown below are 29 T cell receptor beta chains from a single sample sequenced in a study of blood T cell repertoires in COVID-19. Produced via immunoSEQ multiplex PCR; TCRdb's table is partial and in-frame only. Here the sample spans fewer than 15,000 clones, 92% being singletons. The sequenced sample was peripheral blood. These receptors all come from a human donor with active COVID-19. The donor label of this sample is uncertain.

Here the CDR3 DNA reads TGTGCCAGCCTTCCTGGGGGGGTAGTGAACACCGGGGAGCTGTTTTTT. Translating gives CASLPGGVVNTGELFF. The chain recombines TRBV6-6 with TRBJ2-2, with 7 bases lining up with TRBD2. The V gene's germline CDR1 is MNHNY and CDR2 SVGAGI (reference sequence). The trim removed 8 bases at V and 1 base at J, leaving 10 bases unmatched. CDR3 length equals 16 residues.

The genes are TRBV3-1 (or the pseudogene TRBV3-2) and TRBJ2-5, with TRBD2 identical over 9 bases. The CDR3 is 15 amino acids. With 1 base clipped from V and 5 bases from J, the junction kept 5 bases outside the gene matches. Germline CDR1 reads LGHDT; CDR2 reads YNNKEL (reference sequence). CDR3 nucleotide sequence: TGTGCCAGCAGCCAAGGCGGGACTAGCAGGGAGACCCAGTACTTC. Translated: CASSQGGTSRETQYF.

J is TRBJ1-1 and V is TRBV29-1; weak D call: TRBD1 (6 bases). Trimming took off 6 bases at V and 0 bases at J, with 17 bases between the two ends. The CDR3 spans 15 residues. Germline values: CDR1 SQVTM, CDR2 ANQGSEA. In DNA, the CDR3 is TGCAGCGTCCTAGTTTTCGGACAGATGAACACTGAAGCTTTCTTT. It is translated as CSVLVFGQMNTEAFF. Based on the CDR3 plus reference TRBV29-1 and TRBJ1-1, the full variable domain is SAVISQKPSRDICQRGTSLTIQCQVDSQVTMMFWYRQQPGQSLTLIATANQGSEATYESGFVIDKFPISRPNLTFSTLTVSNMSPEDSSIYLCSVLVFGQMNTEAFFGQGTRLTVV.

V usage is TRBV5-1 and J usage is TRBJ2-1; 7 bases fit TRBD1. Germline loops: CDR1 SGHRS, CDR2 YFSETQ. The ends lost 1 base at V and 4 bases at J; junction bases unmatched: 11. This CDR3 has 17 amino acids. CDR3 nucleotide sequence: TGCGCCAGCAGCTTGACAGGGGCGACGGAAATTTACAATGAGCAGTTCTTC. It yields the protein CASSLTGATEIYNEQFF.

CDR3 bases: TGTGCCAGCAGTTACGGGGCTAGCGGGGGGTATGAGCAGTTCTTC. Its translation: CASSYGASGGYEQFF. This rearrangement joins TRBV6-5 to TRBJ2-1, with 11 bases that match TRBD2. Germline lookup yields CDR1 MNHEY and CDR2 SVGAGI. The CDR3 has 15 residues. With 2 bases clipped from V and 8 bases from J, the junction kept 5 bases outside the gene matches.

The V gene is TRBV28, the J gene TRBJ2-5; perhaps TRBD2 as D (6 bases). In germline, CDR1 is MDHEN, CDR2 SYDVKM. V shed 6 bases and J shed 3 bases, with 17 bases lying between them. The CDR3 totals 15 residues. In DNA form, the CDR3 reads TGTGCCAGCAGGGCCCCAGCGGGTCACAAAGAGACCCAGTACTTC. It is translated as CASRAPAGHKETQYF.

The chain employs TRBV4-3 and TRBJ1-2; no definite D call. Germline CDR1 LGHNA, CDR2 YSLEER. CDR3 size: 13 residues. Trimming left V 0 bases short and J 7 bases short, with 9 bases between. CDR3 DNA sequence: TGCGCCAGCAGCCAAGATCGTCAGTCTGGCTACACCTTC. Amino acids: CASSQDRQSGYTF.

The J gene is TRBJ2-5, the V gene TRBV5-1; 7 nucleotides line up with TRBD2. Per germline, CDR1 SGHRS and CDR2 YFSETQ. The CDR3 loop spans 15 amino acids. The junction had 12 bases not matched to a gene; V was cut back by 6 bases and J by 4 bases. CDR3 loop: CASMVTTGGPETQYF. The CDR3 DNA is TGCGCCAGCATGGTTACAACGGGAGGACCAGAGACCCAGTACTTC.

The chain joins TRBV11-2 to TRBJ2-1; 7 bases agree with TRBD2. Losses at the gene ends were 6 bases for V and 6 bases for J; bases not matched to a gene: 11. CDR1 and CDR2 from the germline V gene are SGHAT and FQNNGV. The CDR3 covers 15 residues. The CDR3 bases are TGTGCCAGCAGTCAGGCGGCGGGAGTAGCCAATGAGCAGTTCTTC. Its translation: CASSQAAGVANEQFF. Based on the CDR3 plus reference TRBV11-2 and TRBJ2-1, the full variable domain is EAGVAQSPRYKIIEKRQSVAFWCNPISGHATLYWYQQILGQGPKLLIQFQNNGVVDDSQLPKDRFSAERLKGVDSTLKIQPAKLEDSAVYLCASSQAAGVANEQFFGPGTRLTVL.

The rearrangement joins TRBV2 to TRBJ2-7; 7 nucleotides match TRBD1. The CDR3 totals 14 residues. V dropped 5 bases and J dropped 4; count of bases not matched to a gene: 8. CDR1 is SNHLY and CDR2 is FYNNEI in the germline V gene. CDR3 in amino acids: CASSSTGYRYEQYF. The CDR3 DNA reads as TGTGCCAGCAGTTCGACAGGGTACAGGTACGAGCAGTACTTC. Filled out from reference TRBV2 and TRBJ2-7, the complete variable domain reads EPEVTQTPSHQVTQMGQEVILRCVPISNHLYFYWYRQILGQKVEFLVSFYNNEISEKSEIFDDQFSVERPDGSNFTLKIRSTKLEDSAMYFCASSSTGYRYEQYFGPGTRLTVT.

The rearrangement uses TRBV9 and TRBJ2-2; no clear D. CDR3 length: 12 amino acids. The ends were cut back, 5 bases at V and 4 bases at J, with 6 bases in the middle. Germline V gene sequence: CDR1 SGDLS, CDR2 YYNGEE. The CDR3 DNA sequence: TGTGCCAGCAGTCAGATCACCGGGGAGCTGTTTTTT. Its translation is CASSQITGELFF.

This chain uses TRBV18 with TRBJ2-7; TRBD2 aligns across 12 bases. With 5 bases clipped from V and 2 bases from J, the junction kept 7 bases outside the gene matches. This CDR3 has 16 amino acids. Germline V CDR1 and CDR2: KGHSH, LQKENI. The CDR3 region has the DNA TGTGCCAGCTCATTGAGACTAGCGGGGGCGGCCTACGAGCAGTACTTC. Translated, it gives CASSLRLAGAAYEQYF.

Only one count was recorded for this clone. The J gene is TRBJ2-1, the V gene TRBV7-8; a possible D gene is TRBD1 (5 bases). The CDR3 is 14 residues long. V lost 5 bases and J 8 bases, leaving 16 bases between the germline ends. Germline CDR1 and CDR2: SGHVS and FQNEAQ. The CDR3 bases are TGTGCCAGCAGCGGCAGGGTTTCTACGGATGAGCAGTTCTTC. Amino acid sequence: CASSGRVSTDEQFF.

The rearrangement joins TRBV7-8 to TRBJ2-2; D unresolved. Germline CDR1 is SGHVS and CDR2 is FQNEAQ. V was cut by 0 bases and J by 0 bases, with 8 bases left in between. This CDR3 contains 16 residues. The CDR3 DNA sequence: TGTGCCAGCAGCTTAGCCAGGCGATCGAACACCGGGGAGCTGTTTTTT. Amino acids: CASSLARRSNTGELFF.

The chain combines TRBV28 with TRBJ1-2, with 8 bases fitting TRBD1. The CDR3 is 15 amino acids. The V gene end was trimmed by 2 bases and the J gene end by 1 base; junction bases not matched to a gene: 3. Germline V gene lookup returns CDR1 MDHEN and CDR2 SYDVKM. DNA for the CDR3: TGTGCCAGCAGTTTACCAACAGGGGGTAACTATGGCTACACCTTC. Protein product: CASSLPTGGNYGYTF.

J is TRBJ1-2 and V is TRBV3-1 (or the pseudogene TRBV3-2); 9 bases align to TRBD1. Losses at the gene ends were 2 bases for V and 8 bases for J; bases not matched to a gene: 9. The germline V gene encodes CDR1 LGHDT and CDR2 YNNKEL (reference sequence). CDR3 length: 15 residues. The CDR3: CASSQITGGAGGYTF. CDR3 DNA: TGTGCCAGCAGCCAAATAACAGGGGGCGCGGGGGGCTACACCTTC.

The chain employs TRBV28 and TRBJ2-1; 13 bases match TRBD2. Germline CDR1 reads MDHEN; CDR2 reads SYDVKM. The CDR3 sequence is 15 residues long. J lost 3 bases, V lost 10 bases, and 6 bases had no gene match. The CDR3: CATGLAGVVYNEQFF. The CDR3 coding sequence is TGTGCCACCGGACTAGCGGGAGTAGTCTACAATGAGCAGTTCTTC.

This CDR3 reads CASSLLSQGGSPLHF. Written as DNA, the CDR3 is TGTGCCAGCAGCTTATTGTCGCAGGGCGGTTCACCCCTCCACTTT. The rearrangement links TRBV7-9 to TRBJ1-6, with a possible D match to TRBD1 (5 bases). CDR3 length equals 15 residues. From germline, CDR1 is SEHNR and CDR2 FQNEAQ (reference sequence). Trimming cost V 2 bases and J 9 bases, with 14 bases left between them.

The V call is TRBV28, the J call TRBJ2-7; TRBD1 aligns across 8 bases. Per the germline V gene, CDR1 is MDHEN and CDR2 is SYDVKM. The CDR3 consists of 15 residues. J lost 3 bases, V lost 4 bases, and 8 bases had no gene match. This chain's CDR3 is CASSSTGQGRYEQYF. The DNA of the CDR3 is TGTGCCAGCAGTTCCACCGGACAGGGCCGCTACGAGCAGTACTTC.

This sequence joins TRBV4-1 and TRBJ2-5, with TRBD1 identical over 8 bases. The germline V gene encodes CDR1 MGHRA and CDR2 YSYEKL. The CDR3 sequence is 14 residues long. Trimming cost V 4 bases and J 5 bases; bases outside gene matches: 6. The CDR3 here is CASSRNRGSETQYF. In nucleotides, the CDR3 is TGCGCCAGCAGCCGTAACAGGGGGAGCGAGACCCAGTACTTC.

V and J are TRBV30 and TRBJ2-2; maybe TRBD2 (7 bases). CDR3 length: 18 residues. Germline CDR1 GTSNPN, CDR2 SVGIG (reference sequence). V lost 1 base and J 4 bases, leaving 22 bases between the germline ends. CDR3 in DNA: TGTGCCTGGAGTGCCCTCGGAGGGCGGGGGCTATTCACCGGGGAGCTGTTTTTT. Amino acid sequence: CAWSALGGRGLFTGELFF.

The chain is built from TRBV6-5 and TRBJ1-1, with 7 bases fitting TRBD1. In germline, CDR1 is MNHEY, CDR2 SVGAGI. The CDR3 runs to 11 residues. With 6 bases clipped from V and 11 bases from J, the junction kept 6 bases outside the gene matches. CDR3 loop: CASREGAGAFF. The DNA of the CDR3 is TGTGCCAGCAGGGAGGGGGCTGGGGCTTTCTTT.

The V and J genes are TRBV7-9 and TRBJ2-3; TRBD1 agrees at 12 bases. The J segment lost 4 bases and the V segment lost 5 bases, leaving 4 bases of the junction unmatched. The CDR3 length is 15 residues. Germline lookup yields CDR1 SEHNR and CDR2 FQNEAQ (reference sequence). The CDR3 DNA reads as TGTGCCAGCAGCCCCGGGACAGGGGGCCCAGATACGCAGTATTTT. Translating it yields CASSPGTGGPDTQYF.

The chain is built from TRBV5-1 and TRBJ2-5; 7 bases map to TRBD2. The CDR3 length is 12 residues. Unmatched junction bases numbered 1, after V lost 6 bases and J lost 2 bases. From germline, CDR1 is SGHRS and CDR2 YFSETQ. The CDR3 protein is CASKAGQETQYF. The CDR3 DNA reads TGCGCCAGCAAAGCGGGGCAAGAGACCCAGTACTTC. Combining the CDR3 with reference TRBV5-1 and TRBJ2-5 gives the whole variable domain KAGVTQTPRYLIKTRGQQVTLSCSPISGHRSVSWYQQTPGQGLQFLFEYFSETQRNKGNFPGRFSGRQFSNSRSEMNVSTLELGDSALYLCASKAGQETQYFGPGTRLLVL.

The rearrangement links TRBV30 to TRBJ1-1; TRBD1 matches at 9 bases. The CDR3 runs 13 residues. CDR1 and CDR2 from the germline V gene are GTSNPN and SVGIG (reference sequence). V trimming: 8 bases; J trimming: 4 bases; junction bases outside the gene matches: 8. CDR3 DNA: TGTGCCGGGGCTACAGGGGGCGGCACTGAAGCTTTCTTT. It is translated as CAGATGGGTEAFF.

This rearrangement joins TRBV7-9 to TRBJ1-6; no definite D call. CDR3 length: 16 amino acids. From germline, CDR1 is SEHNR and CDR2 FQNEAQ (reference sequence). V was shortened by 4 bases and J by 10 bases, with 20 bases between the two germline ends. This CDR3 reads CASSSGLLTMGSPLHF. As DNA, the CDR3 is TGTGCCAGCAGCTCAGGACTCTTGACTATGGGATCACCCCTCCACTTT.

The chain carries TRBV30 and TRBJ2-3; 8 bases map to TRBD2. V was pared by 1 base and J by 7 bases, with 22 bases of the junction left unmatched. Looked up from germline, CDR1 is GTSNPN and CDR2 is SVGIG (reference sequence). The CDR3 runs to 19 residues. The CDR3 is CAWSGIGLNSGASGNTQYF. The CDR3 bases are TGTGCCTGGAGTGGGATTGGACTAAATAGCGGGGCCTCAGGAAATACGCAGTATTTT.

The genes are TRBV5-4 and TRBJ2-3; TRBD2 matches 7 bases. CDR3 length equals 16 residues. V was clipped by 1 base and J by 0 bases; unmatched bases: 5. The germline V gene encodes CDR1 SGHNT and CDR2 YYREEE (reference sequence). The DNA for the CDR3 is TGTGCCAGCAGCTTGAGGCCTAGCGGTAGCACAGATACGCAGTATTTT. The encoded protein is CASSLRPSGSTDTQYF.

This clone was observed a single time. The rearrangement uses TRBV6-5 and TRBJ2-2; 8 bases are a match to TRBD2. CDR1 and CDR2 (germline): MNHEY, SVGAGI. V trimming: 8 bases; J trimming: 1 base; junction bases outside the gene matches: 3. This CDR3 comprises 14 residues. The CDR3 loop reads CASGAGVNTGELFF. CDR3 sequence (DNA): TGTGCCAGCGGAGCGGGGGTGAACACCGGGGAGCTGTTTTTT.